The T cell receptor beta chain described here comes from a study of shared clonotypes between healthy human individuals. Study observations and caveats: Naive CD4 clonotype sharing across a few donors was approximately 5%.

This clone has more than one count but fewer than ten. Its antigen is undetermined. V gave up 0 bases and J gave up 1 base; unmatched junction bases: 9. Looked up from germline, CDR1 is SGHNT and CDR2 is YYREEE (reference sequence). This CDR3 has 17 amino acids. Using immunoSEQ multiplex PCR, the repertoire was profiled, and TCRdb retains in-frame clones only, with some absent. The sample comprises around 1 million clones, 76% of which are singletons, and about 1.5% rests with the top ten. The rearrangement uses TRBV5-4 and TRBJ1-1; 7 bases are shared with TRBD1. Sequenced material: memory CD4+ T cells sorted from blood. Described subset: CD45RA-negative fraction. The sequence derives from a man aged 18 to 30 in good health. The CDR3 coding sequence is TGTGCCAGCAGCTTGGACCGACAGGGCTGGGGGAACACTGAAGCTTTCTTT. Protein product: CASSLDRQGWGNTEAFF.